The 20 T cell receptor beta chains below all came from one sample that was sequenced in a study of shared clonotypes between healthy human individuals. TCRdb keeps only in-frame clones here, not all; method: immunoSEQ multiplex PCR. The sample has hundreds of thousands of clones, about four fifths seen once. Sequencing was performed on PBMCs. All receptors derive from a middle-aged woman in good health. Some clones in this sample may be carry-over from other donors' samples.

The chain employs TRBV18 and TRBJ1-1, with a tentative D call TRBD1 (5 bases). V lost 3 bases and J lost 0, with 8 bases in between. Per the germline V gene, CDR1 is KGHSH and CDR2 is LQKENI. The CDR3 contains 14 residues. CDR3 amino acids: CASSPLGVNTEAFF. CDR3 in DNA: TGTGCCAGCTCACCTCTAGGGGTGAACACTGAAGCTTTCTTT.

The V and J genes are TRBV20-1 and TRBJ2-1; maybe TRBD1 (5 bases). From germline, CDR1 is DFQATT and CDR2 SNEGSKA (reference sequence). The CDR3 consists of 11 residues. The V and J ends lost 7 bases and 8 bases respectively, with 12 bases between them. CDR3 amino acids: CSVSRVDEQFF. In DNA form, the CDR3 reads TGCAGTGTAAGCAGGGTTGATGAGCAGTTCTTC.

The chain links TRBV7-2 to TRBJ2-6, with D possibly matching TRBD1 (6 bases). Germline assignment: CDR1 SGHTA and CDR2 FQGNSA. V was clipped by 3 bases and J by 0 bases, with 15 bases between them. The CDR3 is made up of 18 amino acids. CDR3 nucleotide sequence: TGTGCCAGCAGCTTCAGACAGGCTCAATTCTCTGGGGCCAACGTCCTGACTTTC. Translated: CASSFRQAQFSGANVLTF.

The chain recombines TRBV15 with TRBJ2-3; possibly TRBD2 for D (6 bases). The CDR3 extends over 18 amino acids. In germline, CDR1 is LNHNV, CDR2 YYDKDF (reference sequence). Trimming stripped 1 base from V and 0 bases from J, with 17 bases between. CDR3 protein: CATSRVGGWADSTDTQYF. CDR3 coding DNA: TGTGCCACCAGCAGAGTCGGGGGTTGGGCAGATAGCACAGATACGCAGTATTTT.

The genes are TRBV29-1 and TRBJ2-7; a weak D match, TRBD1 (5 bases). The germline CDR1 and CDR2 sequences are SQVTM and ANQGSEA. Trimming cost V 7 bases and J 8 bases, with 21 bases left between them. CDR3 length equals 13 residues. CDR3 coding DNA: TGCAGCGCCGACCTGTCTGTGGGGCATAAGCAGTACTTC. It codes for CSADLSVGHKQYF.

The rearrangement links TRBV6-6 to TRBJ2-6; 9 nucleotides line up with TRBD1. The V gene end was trimmed by 8 bases and the J gene end by 3 bases; junction bases not matched to a gene: 5. The CDR3 is 15 residues long. From germline, CDR1 is MNHNY and CDR2 SVGAGI (reference sequence). The CDR3 DNA follows: TGTGCCAGCCGGGACAGGGTCTATGGGGCCAACGTCCTGACTTTC. As protein: CASRDRVYGANVLTF.

In its sample, this clone was seen many times. The same CDR3 also results from other DNA sequences found in this sample. This chain joins TRBV28 and TRBJ1-1; no definite D call. V dropped 8 bases and J dropped 4 bases, with 8 bases sitting between them. CDR1 is MDHEN and CDR2 is SYDVKM in the germline V gene. The CDR3 has 11 residues. This chain's CDR3 is CASLTGTEAFF. The CDR3 nucleotides are TGTGCCAGCCTAACGGGCACTGAAGCTTTCTTT. Variable domain in full (rest from reference TRBV28 and TRBJ1-1): DVKVTQSSRYLVKRTGEKVFLECVQDMDHENMFWYRQDPGLGLRLIYFSYDVKMKEKGDIPEGYSVSREKKERFSLILESASTNQTSMYLCASLTGTEAFFGQGTRLTVV.

This clone was seen only a few times. The chain has TRBV4-2 and TRBJ1-4; D is ambiguous. The CDR3 covers 15 residues. The ends were cut back, 1 base at V and 0 bases at J, with 6 bases in the middle. Germline V gene lookup returns CDR1 LGHNA and CDR2 YNFKEQ. The CDR3: CASSQAEATNEKLFF. The CDR3 DNA reads TGTGCCAGCAGCCAAGCCGAAGCAACTAATGAAAAACTGTTTTTT.

V usage is TRBV4-1 and J usage is TRBJ2-5, with D unclear. Germline CDR1 MGHRA, CDR2 YSYEKL. CDR3 length: 14 residues. V was clipped by 3 bases and J by 1 base, with 9 bases between them. The chain's CDR3 is CASSQGGSQETQYF. The CDR3, as DNA: TGCGCCAGCAGCCAGGGCGGAAGCCAAGAGACCCAGTACTTC.

In regard to this clone: A much more abundant neighbour one base away suggests this may be a read error. V usage is TRBV5-4 and J usage is TRBJ1-1, with D unresolved. CDR1 and CDR2 from the germline V gene are SGHNT and YYREEE (reference sequence). Between the trimmed V and J ends, which lost 1 base and 2 bases, there was a span of 0 bases. The CDR3 length is 11 residues. CDR3 in DNA: TGTGCCAGCAGCTTGAACACTGAAGCTTTCTTT. Protein product: CASSLNTEAFF.

The chain has TRBV4-3 and TRBJ2-7; 7 bases map to TRBD1. With 2 bases clipped from V and 2 bases from J, the junction kept 6 bases outside the gene matches. Germline V gene lookup returns CDR1 LGHNA and CDR2 YSLEER. The CDR3 extends over 15 amino acids. The CDR3 sequence is CASSQRQGATYEQYF. The CDR3 region has the DNA TGCGCCAGCAGCCAACGACAGGGCGCAACCTACGAGCAGTACTTC.

The chain uses TRBV5-1 and TRBJ2-5; D is unresolved. The germline V gene has CDR1 SGHRS and CDR2 YFSETQ. V was trimmed by 7 bases and J by 3 bases, leaving 10 bases between them. The CDR3 is 12 residues long. This chain's CDR3 is CASRIQEETQYF. For the CDR3, the DNA is TGCGCCAGCCGGATTCAGGAAGAGACCCAGTACTTC. Drawing the rest from reference TRBV5-1 and TRBJ2-5, the complete variable domain is KAGVTQTPRYLIKTRGQQVTLSCSPISGHRSVSWYQQTPGQGLQFLFEYFSETQRNKGNFPGRFSGRQFSNSRSEMNVSTLELGDSALYLCASRIQEETQYFGPGTRLLVL.

The J gene is TRBJ2-7, the V gene TRBV15; TRBD2 matches at 11 bases. Germline V gives CDR1 LNHNV, CDR2 YYDKDF (reference sequence). V was clipped by 0 bases and J by 3 bases; unmatched bases: 1. The length of the CDR3 is 15 residues. The CDR3 DNA sequence: TGTGCCACCAGCAGAGAGACTAGCGGGAACTACGAGCAGTACTTC. Protein sequence: CATSRETSGNYEQYF.

This chain links TRBV5-1 with TRBJ2-7; D might be TRBD1 or TRBD2, each matching 5 bases. Germline CDR1 reads SGHRS; CDR2 reads YFSETQ. The CDR3 spans 14 residues. V lost 2 bases and J 5 bases, leaving 14 bases between the germline ends. The CDR3: CASSFGTTRNEQYF. CDR3 coding DNA: TGCGCCAGCAGCTTCGGGACCACCCGCAACGAGCAGTACTTC.

The chain has TRBV5-1 and TRBJ1-1; no clear D gene. The CDR3 extends over 13 amino acids. Between the trimmed V and J ends, which lost 3 bases and 2 bases, there was a span of 8 bases. Germline V lookup: CDR1 SGHRS, CDR2 YFSETQ. In DNA, the CDR3 is TGCGCCAGCAGCTCTCAGGATAACACTGAAGCTTTCTTT. Its translation is CASSSQDNTEAFF.

The gene calls are TRBV5-1 and TRBJ2-3; D unresolved. Germline CDR1 is SGHRS and CDR2 is YFSETQ. CDR3 size: 14 residues. V was trimmed by 2 bases and J by 0 bases, leaving 7 bases between them. In DNA form, the CDR3 reads TGCGCCAGCAGCTTAGCACTCAGCACAGATACGCAGTATTTT. It is translated as CASSLALSTDTQYF.

This sequence joins TRBV9 and TRBJ2-4; D uncertain. The V end was cut by 1 base, the J end by 6 bases, with 14 bases between. Germline values: CDR1 SGDLS, CDR2 YYNGEE. This CDR3 is built from 15 residues. CDR3 protein: CASSVRETWGNIQYF. CDR3 in DNA: TGTGCCAGCAGCGTACGAGAGACTTGGGGAAACATTCAGTACTTC.

The chain joins TRBV5-1 to TRBJ2-1; 7 bases are shared with TRBD1. CDR1 SGHRS and CDR2 YFSETQ come from the germline V gene. After removal of 2 bases from V and 2 bases from J, the junction contained 4 bases not matched to a gene. This CDR3 region has 15 residues. The CDR3 sequence: CASSLQGSPYNEQFF. CDR3 bases: TGCGCCAGCAGCTTACAGGGGTCCCCCTACAATGAGCAGTTCTTC.

V is TRBV7-9 and J is TRBJ1-2, with D hard to call. Trimming took 5 bases from V and 8 from J, leaving 15 bases between them. The CDR3 is 13 amino acids. The germline V gene has CDR1 SEHNR and CDR2 FQNEAQ (reference sequence). For the CDR3, the DNA is TGTGCCAGCAGCAAGACATACCTGGGGGGCTACACCTTC. It is translated as CASSKTYLGGYTF.

CDR3 sequence (DNA): TGCGCCAGCAGTTCCGGGACAGCCAATACCTACGAGCAGTACTTC. Its protein is CASSSGTANTYEQYF. The chain joins TRBV5-1 to TRBJ2-7, with 7 bases that match TRBD1. This CDR3 has 15 amino acids. Losses at the gene ends were 5 bases for V and 2 bases for J; bases not matched to a gene: 10. Germline V gives CDR1 SGHRS, CDR2 YFSETQ.